One sample yielded the 17 T cell receptor beta chains listed below, sequenced in a study of vaccination effects on CD4 cells after COVID-19 (dated by TCRdb to 2022 to 2024). In the ViraFEST assay, PBMC were stimulated with viral peptide pools, and antigen-specific CD4+ T cell clonotypes were then identified by expansion using TCR sequencing. After around 10 days of culture, CD4+ T cells were isolated with the EasySep CD4+ T cell isolation kit. Healthy vaccine recipients had no prior SARS-CoV-2 infection, confirmed by negative nucleocapsid antibodies before and after vaccination. Receptors were amplified or captured by the immunoSEQ multiplex PCR assay. TCRdb provides this immuneACCESS table in a form limited to in-frame rearrangements. Some clones are lacking; in checked studies, under half of them reflect an unresolved V gene, and why the rest are absent is not known. The sample table lists around 71,000 clones, 65% to 85% of them with a count of one. Approximately 4.3% of the sample is taken by the ten largest.

Antigen specificity for these receptors is unknown. Sequencing was performed on CD4+ T cells from PBMCs cultured with HCoV-OC43 spike peptides, taken before COVID-19 vaccination. The cell subset or site label on this specimen signifies: HCoV-OC43 spike overlapping peptide pool stimulation. The receptors shown here come from a human donor who received a COVID-19 vaccine.

The chain couples TRBV7-3 to TRBJ1-3; D is uncertain. Germline-derived CDR1 and CDR2 are SGHTA and FQGTGA. Trimming cost V 1 base and J 4 bases, with 5 bases left between them. The CDR3 spans 13 residues. The CDR3 DNA reads as TGTGCCAGCAGCTTAAATGCCGGAAACACCATATATTTT. Amino acid sequence: CASSLNAGNTIYF. Together with reference TRBV7-3 and TRBJ1-3, the CDR3 gives the full variable domain: GAGVSQTPSNKVTEKGKYVELRCDPISGHTALYWYRQSLGQGPEFLIYFQGTGAADDSGLPNDRFFAVRPEGSVSTLKIQRTERGDSAVYLCASSLNAGNTIYFGEGSWLTVV.

This CDR3 reads CASSEVGSLMNTEAFF. CDR3 DNA: TGTGCCAGCAGTGAGGTGGGCAGCTTAATGAACACTGAAGCTTTCTTT. This chain uses TRBV2 with TRBJ1-1; D unclear. The CDR3 is made up of 16 amino acids. In germline, CDR1 is SNHLY, CDR2 FYNNEI. V dropped 3 bases and J dropped 0 bases, with 14 bases sitting between them. Complete variable domain (other parts from reference TRBV2 and TRBJ1-1): EPEVTQTPSHQVTQMGQEVILRCVPISNHLYFYWYRQILGQKVEFLVSFYNNEISEKSEIFDDQFSVERPDGSNFTLKIRSTKLEDSAMYFCASSEVGSLMNTEAFFGQGTRLTVV.

This clone is a singleton in its sample. The V call is TRBV11-2, the J call TRBJ2-2; D gene ambiguous. The germline V gene has CDR1 SGHAT and CDR2 FQNNGV. This CDR3 has 16 residues. Trimming took 1 base from V and 0 from J, leaving 9 bases between them. The CDR3 nucleotides are TGTGCCAGCAGCTTAGTCGGAGTAGCGAACACCGGGGAGCTGTTTTTT. It codes for CASSLVGVANTGELFF. Together with reference TRBV11-2 and TRBJ2-2, the CDR3 gives the full variable domain: EAGVAQSPRYKIIEKRQSVAFWCNPISGHATLYWYQQILGQGPKLLIQFQNNGVVDDSQLPKDRFSAERLKGVDSTLKIQPAKLEDSAVYLCASSLVGVANTGELFFGEGSRLTVL.

The V and J genes are TRBV3-1 (or the pseudogene TRBV3-2) and TRBJ2-3; D is undetermined. The CDR3 contains 13 residues. Germline V gene data show CDR1 as LGHDT and CDR2 as YNNKEL (reference sequence). Trimming removed 2 bases from V and 7 bases from J, with 10 bases in between. The CDR3 sequence is CASSQTGFNTQYF. Here the CDR3 DNA reads TGTGCCAGCAGCCAAACCGGCTTTAATACGCAGTATTTT.

The chain has TRBV11-2 and TRBJ1-1, with D perhaps matching TRBD1 (6 bases). The CDR3 is made up of 15 amino acids. In germline, CDR1 is SGHAT, CDR2 FQNNGV. V was shortened by 1 base and J by 5 bases, with 14 bases between the two germline ends. Here the CDR3 reads CASSLVAGGGTEAFF. In DNA, the CDR3 is TGTGCCAGCAGCTTAGTGGCAGGAGGGGGGACTGAAGCTTTCTTT.

The J gene is TRBJ2-5, the V gene TRBV7-2; tentatively, D is TRBD1 (6 bases). Germline assignment: CDR1 SGHTA and CDR2 FQGNSA. V shed 4 bases and J shed 6 bases, with 15 bases lying between them. CDR3 length: 14 amino acids. In DNA, the CDR3 is TGTGCCAGCAGCTCGAATCAGGGGCGGCAGACCCAGTACTTC. Translated: CASSSNQGRQTQYF.

The rearrangement links TRBV6-5 to TRBJ1-2; D is ambiguous. Germline V CDR1 and CDR2: MNHEY, SVGAGI. CDR3 size: 15 residues. V lost 0 bases and J lost 0, with 8 bases in between. The CDR3 protein is CASSYSAGANYGYTF. For the CDR3, the DNA is TGTGCCAGCAGTTACTCTGCAGGAGCTAACTATGGCTACACCTTC.

The rearrangement links TRBV29-1 to TRBJ1-2; TRBD1 aligns across 8 bases. CDR1 and CDR2 from the germline V gene are SQVTM and ANQGSEA. There are 15 residues in the CDR3. Germline trimming cut 4 bases from V and 4 bases from J; bases unmatched to any gene: 11. The CDR3 bases are TGCAGCGTTGGTAAACAGGGGGATCTGGTCTATGGCTACACCTTC. Its protein is CSVGKQGDLVYGYTF.

V usage is TRBV7-2 and J usage is TRBJ2-1; 7 bases match TRBD1. J was trimmed by 13 bases and V by 3 bases; bases with no gene match: 12. Germline V lookup: CDR1 SGHTA, CDR2 FQGNSA. The CDR3 covers 14 residues. The CDR3 sequence: CASSFRDSLHPQFF. Written as DNA, the CDR3 is TGTGCCAGCAGCTTCCGGGACAGTCTCCATCCCCAGTTCTTC. Complete variable domain (other parts from reference TRBV7-2 and TRBJ2-1): GAGVSQSPSNKVTEKGKDVELRCDPISGHTALYWYRQSLGQGLEFLIYFQGNSAPDKSGLPSDRFSAERTGGSVSTLTIQRTQQEDSAVYLCASSFRDSLHPQFFGPGTRLTVL.

The rearrangement joins TRBV5-1 to TRBJ1-1; 8 bases map to TRBD1. The germline CDR1 and CDR2 sequences are SGHRS and YFSETQ. After removal of 4 bases from V and 2 bases from J, the junction contained 10 bases not matched to a gene. CDR3 length: 16 residues. For the CDR3, the DNA is TGCGCCAGCAGCCGAGCCCTGGACAGGGCCAACACTGAAGCTTTCTTT. This encodes CASSRALDRANTEAFF.

The chain joins TRBV18 to TRBJ2-1; TRBD2 agrees at 12 bases. This CDR3 has 16 residues. Germline trimming cut 2 bases from V and 9 bases from J; bases unmatched to any gene: 8. The V gene's germline CDR1 is KGHSH and CDR2 LQKENI. CDR3 sequence reads: CASSPSSGLAGIEQFF. As DNA, the CDR3 is TGTGCCAGCTCACCAAGTTCAGGACTAGCGGGGATTGAGCAGTTCTTC.

J is TRBJ2-5 and V is TRBV27, with 9 positions matching TRBD2. Trimming at V came to 6 bases and at J to 4 bases, leaving 6 bases not matched to a gene. The germline CDR1 and CDR2 sequences are MNHEY and SMNVEV (reference sequence). This CDR3 is 14 amino acids long. The CDR3 loop is CASRDGGGAETQYF. In DNA form, the CDR3 reads TGTGCCAGCAGAGACGGCGGGGGGGCAGAGACCCAGTACTTC.

The genes are TRBV29-1 and TRBJ2-3, with 9 positions matching TRBD2. Trimming took 6 bases from V and 1 from J; bases not matched to a gene: 2. The germline V gene encodes CDR1 SQVTM and CDR2 ANQGSEA. The CDR3 consists of 13 residues. CDR3 in DNA: TGCAGCGTAAAGCGGGGGGGCACAGATACGCAGTATTTT. Translation: CSVKRGGTDTQYF.

The J gene is TRBJ1-2, the V gene TRBV3-1 (or the pseudogene TRBV3-2); TRBD1 is a possible D gene (6 bases). V lost 1 base and J lost 4, with 7 bases in between. Germline CDR1 LGHDT, CDR2 YNNKEL (reference sequence). This CDR3 spans 13 amino acids. The CDR3 DNA reads as TGTGCCAGCAGCCAAGTCAGGGGCTATGGCTACACCTTC. This gives the protein CASSQVRGYGYTF.

The chain is built from TRBV3-1 (or the pseudogene TRBV3-2) and TRBJ1-2; D is undetermined. Germline assignment: CDR1 LGHDT and CDR2 YNNKEL (reference sequence). The CDR3 is 15 residues long. The V end was cut by 1 base, the J end by 8 bases, with 17 bases between. Here the CDR3 DNA reads TGTGCCAGCAGCCAAGGGGCCCCGGGAAATGAGGGCTACACCTTC. This sequence encodes CASSQGAPGNEGYTF.

The chain employs TRBV5-1 and TRBJ1-3; D unclear. V gave up 0 bases and J gave up 0 bases, with 13 bases separating them. The CDR3 contains 17 residues. The germline CDR1 and CDR2 sequences are SGHRS and YFSETQ. In nucleotides, the CDR3 is TGCGCCAGCAGCTTGGTCGGGAGCCTTTACTCTGGAAACACCATATATTTT. Its translation is CASSLVGSLYSGNTIYF. Looking up the rest from reference TRBV5-1 and TRBJ1-3 gives the full variable domain: KAGVTQTPRYLIKTRGQQVTLSCSPISGHRSVSWYQQTPGQGLQFLFEYFSETQRNKGNFPGRFSGRQFSNSRSEMNVSTLELGDSALYLCASSLVGSLYSGNTIYFGEGSWLTVV.

The chain is built from TRBV19 and TRBJ2-2, with TRBD1 identical over 12 bases. Germline V gene lookup returns CDR1 LNHDA and CDR2 SQIVND (reference sequence). J was trimmed by 6 bases and V by 6 bases; bases with no gene match: 2. The CDR3 covers 14 residues. The CDR3 region is CASRGDRGPGELFF. CDR3 bases: TGTGCCAGTAGAGGGGACAGGGGGCCCGGGGAGCTGTTTTTT.